Here is one TCR beta chain with its context. The data stem from a study of blood T cell repertoires in COVID-19. Sequencing was performed with immunoSEQ multiplex PCR; in TCRdb, only in-frame clones are kept and a portion is missing. The table shows 200,000 to 300,000 clones, with over 75% occurring only once. The germline CDR1 and CDR2 sequences are KGHDR and SFDVKD. CDR3 length: 14 residues. V dropped 4 bases and J dropped 6; count of bases not matched to a gene: 7. This clonotype was obtained from a human donor in a cohort sampled during active COVID-19. Input material: peripheral blood. V and J are TRBV24-1 and TRBJ1-2; 7 nucleotides agree with TRBD1. The CDR3 reads CATSETGQKNGYTF. CDR3 in DNA: TGTGCCACCAGTGAAACGGGACAGAAAAATGGCTACACCTTC.